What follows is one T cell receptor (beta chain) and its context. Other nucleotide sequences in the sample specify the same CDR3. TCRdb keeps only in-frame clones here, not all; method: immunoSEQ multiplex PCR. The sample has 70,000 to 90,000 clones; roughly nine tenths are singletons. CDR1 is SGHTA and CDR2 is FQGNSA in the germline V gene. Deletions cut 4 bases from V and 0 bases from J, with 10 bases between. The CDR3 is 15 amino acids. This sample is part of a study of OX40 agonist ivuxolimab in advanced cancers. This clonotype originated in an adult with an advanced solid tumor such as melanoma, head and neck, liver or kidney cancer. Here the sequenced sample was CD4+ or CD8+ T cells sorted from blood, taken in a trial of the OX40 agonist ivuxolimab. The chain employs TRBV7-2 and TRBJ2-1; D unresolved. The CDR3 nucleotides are TGTGCCAGCAGCTGGTCACGGAGCTCCTACAATGAGCAGTTCTTC. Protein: CASSWSRSSYNEQFF. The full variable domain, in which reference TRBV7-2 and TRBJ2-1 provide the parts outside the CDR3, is GAGVSQSPSNKVTEKGKDVELRCDPISGHTALYWYRQSLGQGLEFLIYFQGNSAPDKSGLPSDRFSAERTGGSVSTLTIQRTQQEDSAVYLCASSWSRSSYNEQFFGPGTRLTVL.